This entry concerns a single T cell receptor (beta chain). A read error may be the cause here, since a much bigger clone is one base away. Combining iRepertoire HTBI primers with Arm-PCR of CDR3 regions, the authors built TCR beta libraries. One entry per CDR3 protein results from TCRdb running MiXCR on the multiplex PCR reads. The top ten hold approximately 25% of the sample, which has fewer than 550,000 distinct CDR3 sequences, more than 15% seen once. Regarding time point: newly diagnosed GD, antithyroid drugs for less than 3 months. Researchers made the TCR library from RNA that was extracted from PBMCs. The data originate from a study of regulatory T cells in long-lasting Graves disease. With 1 base clipped from V and 6 bases from J, the junction kept 8 bases outside the gene matches. The CDR3 has 16 amino acids. Germline V lookup: CDR1 KGHSH, CDR2 LQKENI. The same data also went into a second study, on T cells in Graves' hyperthyroidism and ophthalmopathy.

This specimen consisted of peripheral blood mononuclear cells (PBMCs), obtained at new diagnosis, from a patient treated with antithyroid drugs. The J gene is TRBJ2-5, the V gene TRBV18; 10 bases agree with TRBD1. This sequence was found in a woman aged 40-60 years with Graves disease. CDR3 coding DNA: TGTGCCAGCTCACCACTCATGACAGGGGGCGGGAAGACCCAGTACTTC. It translates to CASSPLMTGGGKTQYF.